This T cell receptor (beta chain) is drawn from a study of T-cell memory formation after mild COVID-19. Study-level information: Largely donor-specific TCR clusters were found.

TCRdb reprocessed the 5' RACE reads via MiXCR and lists one record per CDR3 protein. The sample holds roughly 220,000 distinct CDR3 sequences, approximately 10% seen once. Overall study results and limits: Memory cells collected pre-infection included some clones that later responded, suggesting cross-reactive memory joined.

Germline CDR1 reads SGHTA; CDR2 reads FQGNSA. The CDR3 has 15 amino acids. Trimming cost V 1 base and J 2 bases, with 10 bases left between them. Many counts were recorded for this clonotype. Its antigen remains unknown. The receptor was isolated from a man aged 18 to 30 who had mild COVID-19 (a few samples of this study predate the infection). Cell type and time point are not known. Source material: PBMCs or a T cell subset sorted from them (not recorded which). The gene calls are TRBV7-2 and TRBJ2-3; D remains unclear. This CDR3 is CASSLVGPATDTQYF. CDR3 bases: TGTGCCAGCAGCTTAGTCGGACCCGCCACAGATACGCAGTATTTT.